Sequencing of this T cell receptor (beta chain) was carried out in a study of beta chain features in type 1 diabetes. General study findings and limits: Within each of all four CD4+ subsets, Type 1 diabetes patients had TCRB CDR3s that were moderately but significantly shorter.

Germline CDR1 and CDR2: SQVTM and ANQGSEA. The CDR3 sequence is 13 residues long. V was clipped by 6 bases and J by 6 bases; unmatched bases: 11. Isolated RNA was reverse transcribed in full, so expressed TCRB transcripts were sequenced. TCRdb keeps only in-frame clones here, not all; method: immunoSEQ multiplex PCR. The repertoire has over 300,000 clones, roughly 9% of them found once; the top ten carry 1%. This clone was detected a few times. Its specificity is unknown. The sequence was obtained from a young man with type 1 diabetes. This sequence joins TRBV29-1 and TRBJ2-7; 7 nucleotides line up with TRBD1. Sequencing was done on a sample of central memory CD4+ T cells from blood. This CDR3 reads CSVQQGLRGEQYF. In DNA, the CDR3 is TGCAGCGTCCAACAGGGGTTGAGGGGCGAGCAGTACTTC.